This T cell receptor beta chain was identified in a study of shared clonotypes between healthy human individuals. The germline V gene encodes CDR1 MNHEY and CDR2 SVGAGI. The CDR3 has 14 amino acids. V lost 6 bases, J lost 1 base, and 12 bases lay in between. This clone has only one observation. Its antigen is currently unknown. Among the donors, all were Caucasian adults who lived in Nashville, Tennessee. In the original analysis: Junction-only sequences without quality scores were provided by ImmunoSEQ, so filtering was different. TCRdb's copy holds only in-frame clones and misses some; the assay was immunoSEQ multiplex PCR. V, J and clone size were drawn from that table, and D and trimming were deduced from the DNA. The table lists some 1,600,000 clones, approximately 98% of them singletons. Whole-study findings and limits: Rarefaction revealed incomplete sorted-subset sequencing despite large depth.

This receptor was obtained from a man aged 25 to 45 in good health. The V and J genes are TRBV6-5 and TRBJ1-1, with D possibly matching TRBD1 (5 bases). The specimen sequenced was naive CD4+ T cells sorted from blood. The subset denotes: CD45RA+ positively selected. Here the CDR3 DNA reads TGTGCCAGCAGCAAGACAGATCCGAACACTGAAGCTTTCTTT. It codes for CASSKTDPNTEAFF.